This T cell receptor (beta chain) was recorded in a study of blood T cell repertoires in COVID-19. Study-level background: Sources were T cells, B-cell-depleted T cells, or PBMCs; the material itself was cDNA or gDNA.

Authors' processing steps: For nucleated cells, counts were estimated from reference gene primer amplification. Produced via immunoSEQ multiplex PCR; TCRdb's table is partial and in-frame only. The V and J calls and the clone size are those of that table, but D and trimming were determined from the DNA. The sample gives roughly 100,000 clones, around 76% of which show up once; around 19% is in the top ten. The specimen was peripheral blood. The clonotype comes from a woman aged 70 to 79 with acute or convalescent COVID-19.

The CDR3 nucleotides read TGTGCCAGCAGCCCTTTCGGGGGGCCCTCGAGAGAGACCCAGTACTTC. This gives the protein CASSPFGGPSRETQYF. This sequence joins TRBV6-2 or TRBV6-3 and TRBJ2-5; tentatively, D is TRBD2 (7 bases). Looked up from germline, CDR1 is MNHEY and CDR2 is SVGEGT. This CDR3 spans 16 amino acids. Trimming took off 6 bases at V and 4 bases at J, with 21 bases between the two ends.